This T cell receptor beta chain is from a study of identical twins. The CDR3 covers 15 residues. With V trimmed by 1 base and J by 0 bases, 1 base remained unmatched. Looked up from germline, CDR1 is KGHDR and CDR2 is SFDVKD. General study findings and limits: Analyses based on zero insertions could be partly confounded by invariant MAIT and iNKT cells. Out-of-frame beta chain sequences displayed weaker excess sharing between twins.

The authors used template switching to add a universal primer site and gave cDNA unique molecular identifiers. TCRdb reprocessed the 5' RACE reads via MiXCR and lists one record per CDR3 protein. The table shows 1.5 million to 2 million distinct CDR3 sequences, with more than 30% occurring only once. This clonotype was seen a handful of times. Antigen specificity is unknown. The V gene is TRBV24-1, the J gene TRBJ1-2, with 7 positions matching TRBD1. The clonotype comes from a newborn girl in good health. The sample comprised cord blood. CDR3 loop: CATSDFRGANYGYTF. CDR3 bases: TGTGCCACCAGTGATTTCAGGGGGGCTAACTATGGCTACACCTTC.